The text below deals with one T cell receptor (beta chain). The antigen is unknown. Each cDNA held unique molecular identifiers, and template switching gave it a universal primer site. Using its own MiXCR run on the 5' RACE reads, TCRdb lists one record per CDR3 protein. This table has 650,000 to 800,000 distinct CDR3 sequences, about 9.4% appearing once. Germline V gene data show CDR1 as MDHEN and CDR2 as SYDVKM. The V end lost 5 bases, the J end lost 3 bases, and 18 bases lay between the germline ends. The CDR3 sequence is 16 residues long. This sample was taken from a study of identical twins. Study conclusions and caveats: Zero-insertion analyses were open to partial confounding by invariant MAIT and iNKT cells. A cross-sectional statistical analysis, not follow-up of the same donors, supported the conclusions.

This same sample was also taken into another study, of yellow fever vaccine responses in identical twins. That source adds: Twins' vaccine T cell responses were reported to seem partly convergent and partly personalized.

This sequence joins TRBV28 and TRBJ2-3; D unresolved. Material for sequencing was PBMCs. The clonotype originates from a woman aged 18-35 years in good health. CDR3 nucleotides: TGTGCCAGCAGTCCGTCCCCCCCGCTTACGACAGATACGCAGTATTTT. Translating gives CASSPSPPLTTDTQYF.